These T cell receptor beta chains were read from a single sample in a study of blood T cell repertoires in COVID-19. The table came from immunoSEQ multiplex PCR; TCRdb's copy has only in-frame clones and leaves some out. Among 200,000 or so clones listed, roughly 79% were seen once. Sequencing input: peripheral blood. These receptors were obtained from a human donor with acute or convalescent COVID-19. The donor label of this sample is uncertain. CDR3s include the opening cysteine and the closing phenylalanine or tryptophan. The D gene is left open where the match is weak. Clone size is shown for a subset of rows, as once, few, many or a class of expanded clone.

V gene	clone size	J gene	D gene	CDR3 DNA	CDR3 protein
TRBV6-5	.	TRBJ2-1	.	TGTGCCAGCAGCGCCGGTGCTTTTGGAGGGTCTGAGCAGTTCTTC	CASSAGAFGGSEQFF
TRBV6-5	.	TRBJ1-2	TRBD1	TGTGCCAGCAGTTACCAACCGGGACAGGTGAACTATGGCTACACCTTC	CASSYQPGQVNYGYTF
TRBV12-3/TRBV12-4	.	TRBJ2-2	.	TGTGCCAGCATTCAGACCGGGGAGCTGTTTTTT	CASIQTGELFF
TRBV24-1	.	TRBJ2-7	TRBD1	TGTGCCACCAGTGATCCTACCGGGACAGGGGCCCACGAGCAGTACTTC	CATSDPTGTGAHEQYF
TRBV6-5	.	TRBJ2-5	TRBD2	TGTGCCAGCAGCGCCCGGGAGGAGGGAGAGACCCAGTACTTC	CASSAREEGETQYF
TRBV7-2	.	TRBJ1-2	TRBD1	TGTGCCAGCAGCTTAGGACAGGGAAACTATGGCTACACCTTC	CASSLGQGNYGYTF
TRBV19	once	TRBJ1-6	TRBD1	TGTGCCAGTAACCCGACAGGGGGCAAAAATTCACCCCTCCACTTT	CASNPTGGKNSPLHF
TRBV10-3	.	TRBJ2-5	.	TGTGCCATCAGTGAGTCGGGGCCCCCAGAGACCCAGTACTTC	CAISESGPPETQYF
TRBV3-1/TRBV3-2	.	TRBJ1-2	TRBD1	TGTGCCAGCAGAGGGACAGGGGGCCGAGGCTACACCTTC	CASRGTGGRGYTF
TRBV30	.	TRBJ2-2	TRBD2	TGTGCCTGGACCGGGGCAAGGACTAGCGGGAGGACCGGGGAGCTGTTTTTT	CAWTGARTSGRTGELFF
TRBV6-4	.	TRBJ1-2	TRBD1	TGTGCCAGCAGTGACACAAAACCACCGGGACAGGGAAATATCTATGGCTACACCTTC	CASSDTKPPGQGNIYGYTF
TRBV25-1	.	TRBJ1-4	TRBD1	TGTGCCAGCAAGGGACAGGGGGCTGAAAAACTGTTTTTT	CASKGQGAEKLFF
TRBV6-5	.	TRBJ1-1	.	TGTGCCAGCAGCTACTACAGGACCTCGAACACTGAAGCTTTCTTT	CASSYYRTSNTEAFF
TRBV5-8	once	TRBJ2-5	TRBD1	TGTGCCAGCAGAAACAGGGGGATGGAGACCCAGTACTTC	CASRNRGMETQYF
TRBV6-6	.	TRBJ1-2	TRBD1	TGTGCCAGCAGTTACGGACAGGGGGCGACCTATGGCTACACCTTC	CASSYGQGATYGYTF
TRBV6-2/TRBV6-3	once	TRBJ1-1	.	TGTGCCAGCAGTCCAATAACAGGGAAAGCTTTCTTT	CASSPITGKAFF
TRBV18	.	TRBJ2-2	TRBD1	TGTGCCAGCTCACCGGGGACAGGGGACACCGGGGAGCTGTTTTTT	CASSPGTGDTGELFF
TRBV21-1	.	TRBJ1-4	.	TGTGCCGGCCCCAGGAAAACTAATGAAAAACTGTTTTTT	CAGPRKTNEKLFF
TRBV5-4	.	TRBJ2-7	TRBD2	TGTGCCAGCAGTTCATCCGTAGCGGGGCGAAGCTCCTACGAGCAGTACTTC	CASSSSVAGRSSYEQYF
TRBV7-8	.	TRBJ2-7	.	TGTGCCAGCAGCGCCAGCGGAGTAGCGGCCTACGAGCAGTACTTC	CASSASGVAAYEQYF
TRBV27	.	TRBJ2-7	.	TGTGCCAGCAGTCACCAGGGTTCCTACGAGCAGTACTTC	CASSHQGSYEQYF
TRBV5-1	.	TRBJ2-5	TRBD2	TGCGCCAGCAGCTTGGGGACTAGCGGGAGGGGAGAGACCCAGTACTTC	CASSLGTSGRGETQYF
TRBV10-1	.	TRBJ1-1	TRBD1	TGCGCCAGCAGTGACCACAGGGGCTACGACACTGAAGCTTTCTTT	CASSDHRGYDTEAFF
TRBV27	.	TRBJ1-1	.	TGTGCCAGCAGTATGCCAGGGGTCAACACTGAAGCTTTCTTT	CASSMPGVNTEAFF
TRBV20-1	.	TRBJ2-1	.	TGCAGTGCTAGTCACGAACTCCGACAATACAATGAGCAGTTCTTC	CSASHELRQYNEQFF
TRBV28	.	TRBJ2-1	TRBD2	TGTGCCAGCAGTTCAGGGGCGGGAGGCAATGAGCAGTTCTTC	CASSSGAGGNEQFF
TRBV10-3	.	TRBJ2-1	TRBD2	TGTGCCATCAGGAACCGACTAGCGGACGACTCCTACAATGAGCAGTTCTTC	CAIRNRLADDSYNEQFF
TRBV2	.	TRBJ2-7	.	TGTGCCAGCAGTGTTCCGGGGGTAGACGAGCAGTACTTC	CASSVPGVDEQYF
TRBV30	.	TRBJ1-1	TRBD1	TGTGCCTGGAGTACCCCGAGGGGGCGCGTCACTGAAGCTTTCTTT	CAWSTPRGRVTEAFF
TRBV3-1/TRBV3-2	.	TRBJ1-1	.	TGTGCCAGCAGCCCCAGTCTCGCCCCGAACACTGAAGCTTTCTTT	CASSPSLAPNTEAFF
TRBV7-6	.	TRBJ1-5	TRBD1	TGTGCCAGCAGTTCCGGGACAGTCAATCAGCCCCAGCATTTT	CASSSGTVNQPQHF
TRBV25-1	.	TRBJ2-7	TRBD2	TGTGCCAGCAGTCCGCGACTAGCGGGAGTAGGCTTGGGCTACGAGCAGTACTTC	CASSPRLAGVGLGYEQYF